Each of the 31 T cell receptor beta chains below was sequenced from the same sample in a study of blood T cell repertoires in COVID-19. Sequenced by immunoSEQ multiplex PCR; TCRdb stores in-frame clones only, minus some. The sample has over 55,000 clones, about 90% seen once. The sequencing sample was made of peripheral blood. The receptors originated from a middle-aged man with active COVID-19.

This sequence joins TRBV11-2 and TRBJ2-4, with D perhaps matching TRBD2 (6 bases). V was trimmed by 9 bases and J by 0 bases, leaving 18 bases between them. Germline CDR1 and CDR2: SGHAT and FQNNGV. The CDR3 is made up of 16 amino acids. The CDR3 region has the DNA TGTGCCAGTCGGGATCTGGGGGGACTAGCCAAAAACATTCAGTACTTC. It yields the protein CASRDLGGLAKNIQYF.

This clone was seen only a few times. The rearrangement joins TRBV6-5 to TRBJ2-1; no reliable D call. The length of the CDR3 is 12 residues. CDR1 and CDR2 from the germline V gene are MNHEY and SVGAGI. Trimming removed 6 bases at V and 5 bases at J, with 8 bases between. The DNA of the CDR3 is TGTGCCAGCAGCGCGACTGACAATGAGCAGTTCTTC. Translating gives CASSATDNEQFF.

This chain joins TRBV6-5 and TRBJ1-4, with 8 bases aligning to TRBD1. The V and J ends lost 6 bases and 7 bases, in that order; junction bases with no gene match: 10. The CDR3 runs to 15 residues. Germline-derived CDR1 and CDR2 are MNHEY and SVGAGI. The CDR3 spells CASRLGQGLVEKLFF. DNA for the CDR3: TGTGCCAGCAGACTCGGACAGGGCTTAGTTGAAAAACTGTTTTTT.

The chain links TRBV9 to TRBJ2-3; 9 bases are a match to TRBD2. V lost 8 bases to trimming and J lost 3 bases; unmatched junction nucleotides: 7. CDR3 size: 14 residues. The germline V gene encodes CDR1 SGDLS and CDR2 YYNGEE. The CDR3 region is CASSEAGGTDTQYF. CDR3 nucleotide sequence: TGTGCCAGTTCGGAGGCGGGGGGGACAGATACGCAGTATTTT. The full variable domain, rest sourced from reference TRBV9 and TRBJ2-3, is DSGVTQTPKHLITATGQRVTLRCSPRSGDLSVYWYQQSLDQGLQFLIQYYNGEERAKGNILERFSAQQFPDLHSELNLSSLELGDSALYFCASSEAGGTDTQYFGPGTRLTVL.

The chain combines TRBV5-3 with TRBJ1-2; perhaps TRBD1 as D (5 bases). TRBV5-3 is an ORF, with its function uncertain. V gave up 1 base and J gave up 0 bases, with 19 bases separating them. The CDR3 sequence is 18 residues long. The CDR3 here is CARSLTQRQRSSNYGYTF. The DNA of the CDR3 is TGTGCCAGAAGCTTGACGCAGAGACAGAGAAGCTCTAACTATGGCTACACCTTC.

The rearrangement links TRBV7-9 to TRBJ2-3; 10 nucleotides align to TRBD1. This CDR3 has 16 amino acids. The V and J ends lost 2 bases and 0 bases, in that order; junction bases with no gene match: 2. CDR1 is SEHNR, CDR2 FQNEAQ, per germline (reference sequence). The CDR3, as DNA: TGTGCCAGCAGCTTATGGGACAGGGGAAGCACAGATACGCAGTATTTT. Translation gives CASSLWDRGSTDTQYF. The complete variable domain, with remaining parts taken from reference TRBV7-9 and TRBJ2-3, reads DTGVSQNPRHKITKRGQNVTFRCDPISEHNRLYWYRQTLGQGPEFLTYFQNEAQLEKSRLLSDRFSAERPKGSFSTLEIQRTEQGDSAMYLCASSLWDRGSTDTQYFGPGTRLTVL.

The V and J genes are TRBV5-4 and TRBJ1-2; 7 bases are shared with TRBD1. Germline assignment: CDR1 SGHNT and CDR2 YYREEE (reference sequence). Losses at the gene ends were 1 base for V and 3 bases for J; bases not matched to a gene: 6. The length of the CDR3 is 15 residues. CDR3 nucleotides: TGTGCCAGCAGCTTGACACAGGGGTTTGACTATGGCTACACCTTC. It encodes CASSLTQGFDYGYTF.

The chain joins TRBV19 to TRBJ2-3, with 16 bases identical to TRBD2. The length of the CDR3 is 19 residues. Trimming removed 4 bases from V and 2 bases from J; junction bases left unmatched: 9. In germline, CDR1 is LNHDA, CDR2 SQIVND (reference sequence). CDR3 bases: TGTGCCAGTAGTAGTGAGGGACTAGCGGGGGGGCGGTCCACAGATACGCAGTATTTT. Encoded protein: CASSSEGLAGGRSTDTQYF.

The V gene is TRBV5-1, the J gene TRBJ2-3, with TRBD2 identical over 10 bases. This CDR3 comprises 15 residues. Germline V lookup: CDR1 SGHRS, CDR2 YFSETQ. V lost 1 base and J lost 6; bases outside the gene matches: 5. In DNA form, the CDR3 reads TGCGCCAGCAGCTTGTTGACTAGCGGGTCCGATACGCAGTATTTT. Amino acids: CASSLLTSGSDTQYF. Combining the CDR3 with reference TRBV5-1 and TRBJ2-3 gives the whole variable domain KAGVTQTPRYLIKTRGQQVTLSCSPISGHRSVSWYQQTPGQGLQFLFEYFSETQRNKGNFPGRFSGRQFSNSRSEMNVSTLELGDSALYLCASSLLTSGSDTQYFGPGTRLTVL.

The chain combines TRBV29-1 with TRBJ2-3; D gene ambiguous. Deletions cut 6 bases from V and 0 bases from J, with 19 bases between. Per germline, CDR1 SQVTM and CDR2 ANQGSEA. The CDR3 length is 16 residues. The CDR3 spells CSVPYSPGSSTDTQYF. As DNA, the CDR3 is TGCAGCGTCCCCTATTCTCCAGGTTCTAGCACAGATACGCAGTATTTT.

This clone came up a few times. The CDR3 DNA reads as TGTGCCAGCAGTTACTCGTTGAGAGGGAATAATTCACCCCTCCACTTT. Amino acids: CASSYSLRGNNSPLHF. This chain uses TRBV6-2 or TRBV6-3 with TRBJ1-6; no firm D call. Germline CDR1 and CDR2: MNHEY and SVGEGT. This CDR3 spans 16 amino acids. V was pared by 0 bases and J by 5 bases, with 11 bases between.

This clone has only a few counts. The chain uses TRBV6-2 or TRBV6-3 and TRBJ2-2; a possible D gene is TRBD2 (6 bases). V lost 6 bases to trimming and J lost 1 base, with 12 bases between them. Germline CDR1 reads MNHEY; CDR2 reads SVGEGT. CDR3 size: 15 residues. The CDR3 DNA is TGTGCCAGCAGCCCAAGCGGGTTGAACACCGGGGAGCTGTTTTTT. Translating it yields CASSPSGLNTGELFF.

This clone appeared once. V and J are TRBV28 and TRBJ2-7; 7 bases line up with TRBD2. The CDR3 is 12 residues long. The ends lost 5 bases at V and 8 bases at J; junction bases unmatched: 6. The germline gives CDR1 MDHEN, CDR2 SYDVKM. As DNA, the CDR3 is TGTGCCAGCAGTAGCGGGAAGCACCAGCAGTACTTC. Translating it yields CASSSGKHQQYF. The whole variable domain, remainder taken from reference TRBV28 and TRBJ2-7, is DVKVTQSSRYLVKRTGEKVFLECVQDMDHENMFWYRQDPGLGLRLIYFSYDVKMKEKGDIPEGYSVSREKKERFSLILESASTNQTSMYLCASSSGKHQQYFGPGTRLTVT.

The V call is TRBV7-2, the J call TRBJ2-2; D may be TRBD1 (6 bases). The CDR3 sequence is 15 residues long. The V gene lost 1 base and the J gene lost 4 bases, with 10 bases spanning the gap. The germline V gene has CDR1 SGHTA and CDR2 FQGNSA. The CDR3 DNA is TGTGCCAGCAGCTTAGTGGGACACCCCACCGGGGAGCTGTTTTTT. Its protein is CASSLVGHPTGELFF.

The chain carries TRBV9 and TRBJ2-7; D call uncertain. The CDR3 spans 15 residues. Trimming shortened V by 0 bases and J by 2 bases, and 12 bases separated the two germline ends. Germline loops: CDR1 SGDLS, CDR2 YYNGEE. CDR3 DNA: TGTGCCAGCAGCGTAGCAGGTGATCTTACCTACGAGCAGTACTTC. Translating gives CASSVAGDLTYEQYF. Using reference TRBV9 and TRBJ2-7 for the parts outside the CDR3, the full variable domain is DSGVTQTPKHLITATGQRVTLRCSPRSGDLSVYWYQQSLDQGLQFLIQYYNGEERAKGNILERFSAQQFPDLHSELNLSSLELGDSALYFCASSVAGDLTYEQYFGPGTRLTVT.

The gene calls are TRBV29-1 and TRBJ2-7; 7 nucleotides match TRBD1. Germline V gene lookup returns CDR1 SQVTM and CDR2 ANQGSEA. The CDR3 is made up of 13 amino acids. Losses at the gene ends were 5 bases for V and 4 bases for J; bases not matched to a gene: 8. CDR3 DNA: TGCAGCGTTTTTGACAGGGTTTGGTACGAGCAGTACTTC. Its protein is CSVFDRVWYEQYF.

This rearrangement joins TRBV5-4 to TRBJ2-5, with 8 positions matching TRBD2. The CDR3 runs 14 residues. The ends lost 4 bases at V and 5 bases at J; junction bases unmatched: 7. CDR1 and CDR2 (germline): SGHNT, YYREEE (reference sequence). The CDR3 DNA is TGTGCCAGCAGCCCCCGGGGGGGGTCGGAGACCCAGTACTTC. Its translation: CASSPRGGSETQYF.

The chain recombines TRBV5-1 with TRBJ1-3; TRBD1 matches at 9 bases. V shed 4 bases and J 4 bases; nucleotides not matched to a gene: 3. The CDR3 totals 14 residues. Germline lookup yields CDR1 SGHRS and CDR2 YFSETQ. CDR3 bases: TGCGCCAGCAGCCTGGGGACAGGGGGAAACACCATATATTTT. This encodes CASSLGTGGNTIYF.

The chain employs TRBV7-2 and TRBJ1-1; D might be TRBD1 (5 bases). This CDR3 contains 14 residues. CDR1 is SGHTA and CDR2 is FQGNSA in the germline V gene. Trimming stripped 6 bases from V and 3 bases from J, with 14 bases between. As DNA, the CDR3 is TGTGCCAGCAGACCAAGACAGACCCACACTGAAGCTTTCTTT. It is translated as CASRPRQTHTEAFF.

The chain employs TRBV5-1 and TRBJ1-2; 7 nucleotides agree with TRBD1. The V and J ends lost 2 bases and 8 bases, in that order; junction bases with no gene match: 18. This CDR3 is 17 amino acids long. Germline-derived CDR1 and CDR2 are SGHRS and YFSETQ. The CDR3 loop is CASSFSSGSPTRGGYTF. DNA for the CDR3: TGCGCCAGCAGCTTCAGTAGTGGGTCCCCAACCAGGGGGGGCTACACCTTC. Full variable domain (rest looked up from reference TRBV5-1 and TRBJ1-2): KAGVTQTPRYLIKTRGQQVTLSCSPISGHRSVSWYQQTPGQGLQFLFEYFSETQRNKGNFPGRFSGRQFSNSRSEMNVSTLELGDSALYLCASSFSSGSPTRGGYTFGSGTRLTVV.

The V gene is TRBV30, the J gene TRBJ2-1; 9 positions agree with TRBD2. CDR1 and CDR2 (germline): GTSNPN, SVGIG (reference sequence). The CDR3 contains 14 residues. Trimming at V came to 1 base and at J to 10 bases, leaving 8 bases not matched to a gene. The CDR3 here is CAWSGTSVLQEQFF. The CDR3 region has the DNA TGTGCCTGGAGTGGGACTAGCGTTCTACAGGAGCAGTTCTTC.

V and J are TRBV30 and TRBJ1-5, with TRBD1 identical over 9 bases. The germline gives CDR1 GTSNPN, CDR2 SVGIG (reference sequence). J was trimmed by 4 bases and V by 0 bases; bases with no gene match: 4. The CDR3 contains 15 residues. DNA of the CDR3: TGTGCCTGGAGTGTACGGGACAGGGAAAATCAGCCCCAGCATTTT. This translates into CAWSVRDRENQPQHF.

V usage is TRBV5-6 and J usage is TRBJ1-4, with a tentative D call TRBD1 (6 bases). Germline CDR1 and CDR2: SGHDT and YYEEEE. V shed 4 bases and J shed 3 bases, with 13 bases lying between them. The CDR3 runs 15 residues. CDR3 region: CASSIGGAPNEKLFF. The CDR3 coding sequence is TGTGCCAGCAGCATCGGGGGGGCCCCTAATGAAAAACTGTTTTTT.

In this sample, this clone turned up a few times. The chain joins TRBV4-3 to TRBJ2-7; D is perhaps TRBD2 (6 bases). The CDR3 loop spans 16 amino acids. Trimming removed 0 bases from V and 3 bases from J, with 15 bases in between. From germline, CDR1 is LGHNA and CDR2 YSLEER. The CDR3 protein is CASSQESGGADYEQYF. The CDR3 DNA sequence: TGCGCCAGCAGCCAAGAAAGTGGCGGGGCGGACTACGAGCAGTACTTC.

The V and J genes are TRBV6-2 or TRBV6-3 and TRBJ2-3, with TRBD1 identical over 7 bases. The CDR3 contains 15 residues. Germline V gene lookup returns CDR1 MNHEY and CDR2 SVGEGT. V shed 6 bases and J 6 bases; nucleotides not matched to a gene: 12. As DNA, the CDR3 is TGTGCCAGCAGCCTTACAGGGGTTGGCGGGGATACGCAGTATTTT. Translation: CASSLTGVGGDTQYF.

The chain is built from TRBV11-2 and TRBJ2-2; D is uncertain. Trimming took off 7 bases at V and 1 base at J, with 7 bases between the two ends. CDR3 length: 13 amino acids. CDR1 is SGHAT, CDR2 FQNNGV, per germline. The CDR3 here is CASKLQNTGELFF. The CDR3 nucleotides read TGTGCCAGCAAGCTCCAGAACACCGGGGAGCTGTTTTTT. The full variable domain, its missing parts supplied by reference TRBV11-2 and TRBJ2-2, is EAGVAQSPRYKIIEKRQSVAFWCNPISGHATLYWYQQILGQGPKLLIQFQNNGVVDDSQLPKDRFSAERLKGVDSTLKIQPAKLEDSAVYLCASKLQNTGELFFGEGSRLTVL.

The chain joins TRBV3-1 (or the pseudogene TRBV3-2) to TRBJ2-2; D not certain. The CDR3 length is 15 residues. The germline V gene has CDR1 LGHDT and CDR2 YNNKEL (reference sequence). The V end was cut by 0 bases, the J end by 2 bases, with 7 bases between. The chain's CDR3 is CASSQDSINTGELFF. The CDR3 nucleotides are TGTGCCAGCAGCCAAGATTCAATTAACACCGGGGAGCTGTTTTTT.

The chain uses TRBV25-1 and TRBJ1-5; D remains unclear. The CDR3 is made up of 12 amino acids. Germline V gene lookup returns CDR1 MGHDK and CDR2 SYGVNS. V lost 3 bases and J 4 bases, leaving 4 bases between the germline ends. The CDR3 bases are TGTGCCAGCAGTGATCAAAATCAGCCCCAGCATTTT. Its translation: CASSDQNQPQHF.

The rearrangement links TRBV29-1 to TRBJ2-1, with D hard to call. The V gene's germline CDR1 is SQVTM and CDR2 ANQGSEA. V was pared by 3 bases and J by 0 bases, with 6 bases between. CDR3 length: 13 residues. CDR3 amino acids: CSVDSSSYNEQFF. CDR3 DNA sequence: TGCAGCGTTGACTCCAGCTCCTACAATGAGCAGTTCTTC.

The table lists this clone with a count of one. The chain has TRBV7-9 and TRBJ2-1; 7 bases match TRBD1. The germline V gene has CDR1 SEHNR and CDR2 FQNEAQ (reference sequence). Unmatched junction bases numbered 16, after V lost 6 bases and J lost 8 bases. The CDR3 covers 16 residues. CDR3 DNA: TGTGCCAGCAGATGGACAGGAATGGGTCGAGGCGATGAGCAGTTCTTC. The encoded protein is CASRWTGMGRGDEQFF.

The chain is built from TRBV19 and TRBJ2-3; 11 nucleotides align to TRBD1. This CDR3 spans 14 amino acids. The junction had 8 bases not matched to a gene; V was cut back by 7 bases and J by 8 bases. Germline-derived CDR1 and CDR2 are LNHDA and SQIVND (reference sequence). Written as DNA, the CDR3 is TGTGCCAGTACCGACCGGGACAGGGGGGGTACGCAGTATTTT. Translation: CASTDRDRGGTQYF.